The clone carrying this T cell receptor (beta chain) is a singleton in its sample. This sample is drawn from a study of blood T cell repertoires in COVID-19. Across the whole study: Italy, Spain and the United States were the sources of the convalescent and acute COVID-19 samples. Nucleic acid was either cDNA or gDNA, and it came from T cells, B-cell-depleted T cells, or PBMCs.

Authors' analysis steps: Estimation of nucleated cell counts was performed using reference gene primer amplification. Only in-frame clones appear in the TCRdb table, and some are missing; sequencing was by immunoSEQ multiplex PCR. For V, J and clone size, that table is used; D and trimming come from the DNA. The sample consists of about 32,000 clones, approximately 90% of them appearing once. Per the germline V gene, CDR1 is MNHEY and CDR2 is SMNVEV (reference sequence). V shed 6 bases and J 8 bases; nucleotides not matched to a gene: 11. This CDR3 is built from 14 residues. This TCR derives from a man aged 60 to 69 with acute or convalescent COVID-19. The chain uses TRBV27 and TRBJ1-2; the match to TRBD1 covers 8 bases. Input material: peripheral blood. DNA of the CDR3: TGTGCCAGCAGCCGCGGACAGGGAGAGGTCGGCTACACCTTC. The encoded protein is CASSRGQGEVGYTF.